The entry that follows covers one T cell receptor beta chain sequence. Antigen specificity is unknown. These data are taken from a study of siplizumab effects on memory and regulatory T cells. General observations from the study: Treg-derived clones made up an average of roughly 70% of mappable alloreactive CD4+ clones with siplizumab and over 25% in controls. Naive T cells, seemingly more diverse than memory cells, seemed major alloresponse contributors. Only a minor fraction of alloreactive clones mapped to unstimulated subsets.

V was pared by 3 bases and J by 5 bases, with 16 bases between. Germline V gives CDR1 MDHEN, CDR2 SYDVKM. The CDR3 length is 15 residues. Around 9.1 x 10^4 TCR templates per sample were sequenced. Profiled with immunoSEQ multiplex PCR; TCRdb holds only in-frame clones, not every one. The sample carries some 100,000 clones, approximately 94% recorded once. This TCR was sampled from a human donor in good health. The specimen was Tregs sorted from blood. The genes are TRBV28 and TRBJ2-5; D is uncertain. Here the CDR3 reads CASSFFTLSWETQYF. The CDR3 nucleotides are TGTGCCAGCAGTTTCTTTACGCTTTCGTGGGAGACCCAGTACTTC.